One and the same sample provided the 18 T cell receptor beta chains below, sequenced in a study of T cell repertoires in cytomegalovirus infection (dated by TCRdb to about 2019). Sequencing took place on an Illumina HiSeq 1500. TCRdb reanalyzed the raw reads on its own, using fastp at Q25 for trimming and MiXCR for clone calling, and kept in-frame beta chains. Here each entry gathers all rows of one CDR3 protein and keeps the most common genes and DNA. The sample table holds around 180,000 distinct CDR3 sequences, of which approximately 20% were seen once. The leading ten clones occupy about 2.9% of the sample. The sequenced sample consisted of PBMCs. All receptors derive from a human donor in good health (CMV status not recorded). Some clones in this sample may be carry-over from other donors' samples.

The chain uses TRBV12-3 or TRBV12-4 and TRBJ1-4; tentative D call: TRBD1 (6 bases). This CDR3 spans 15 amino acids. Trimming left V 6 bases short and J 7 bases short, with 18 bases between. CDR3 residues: CASSPRQGFVEKLFF. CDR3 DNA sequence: TGTGCCAGCAGCCCCCGGCAGGGGTTCGTTGAAAAACTGTTTTTT.

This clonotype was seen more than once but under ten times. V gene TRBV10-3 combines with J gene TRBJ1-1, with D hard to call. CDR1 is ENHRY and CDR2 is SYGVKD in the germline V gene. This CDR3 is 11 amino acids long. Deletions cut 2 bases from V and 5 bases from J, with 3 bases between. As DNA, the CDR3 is TGTGCCATCAGTGAGGGGACTGAAGCTTTCTTT. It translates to CAISEGTEAFF.

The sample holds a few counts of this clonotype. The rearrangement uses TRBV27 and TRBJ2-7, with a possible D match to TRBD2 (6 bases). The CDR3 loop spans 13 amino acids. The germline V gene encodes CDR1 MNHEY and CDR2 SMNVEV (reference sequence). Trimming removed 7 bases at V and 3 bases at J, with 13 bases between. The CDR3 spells CASIRESDYEQYF. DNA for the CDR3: TGTGCCAGCATACGGGAGTCCGACTACGAGCAGTACTTC.

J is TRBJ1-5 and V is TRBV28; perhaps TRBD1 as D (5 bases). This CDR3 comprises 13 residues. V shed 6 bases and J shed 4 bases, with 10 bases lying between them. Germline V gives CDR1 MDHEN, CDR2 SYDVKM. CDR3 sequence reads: CASRYPGNQPQHF. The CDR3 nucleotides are TGTGCCAGCAGATATCCAGGGAATCAGCCCCAGCATTTT.

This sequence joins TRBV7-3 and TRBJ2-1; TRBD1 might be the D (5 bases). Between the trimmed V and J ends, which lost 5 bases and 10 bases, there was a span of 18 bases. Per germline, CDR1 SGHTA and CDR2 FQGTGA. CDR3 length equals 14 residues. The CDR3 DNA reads TGTGCCAGCAGCACTGACCTAGAGGCAGGGGAGCAGTTCTTC. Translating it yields CASSTDLEAGEQFF.

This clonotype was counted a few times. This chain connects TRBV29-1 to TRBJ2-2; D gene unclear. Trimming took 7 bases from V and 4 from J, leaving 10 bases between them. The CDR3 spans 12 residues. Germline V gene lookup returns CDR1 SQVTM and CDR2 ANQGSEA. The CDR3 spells CSERTVTGELFF. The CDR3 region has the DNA TGCAGCGAGCGAACAGTCACCGGGGAGCTGTTTTTT.

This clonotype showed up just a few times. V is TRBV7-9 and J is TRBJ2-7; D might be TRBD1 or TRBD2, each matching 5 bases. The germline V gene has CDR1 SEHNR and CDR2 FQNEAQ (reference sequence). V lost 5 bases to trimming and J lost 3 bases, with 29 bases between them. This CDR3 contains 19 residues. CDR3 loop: CASSPGLGFRQGRVYEQYF. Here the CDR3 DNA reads TGTGCCAGCAGCCCAGGGTTGGGATTTCGGCAGGGACGAGTCTACGAGCAGTACTTC. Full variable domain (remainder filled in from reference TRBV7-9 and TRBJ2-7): DTGVSQNPRHKITKRGQNVTFRCDPISEHNRLYWYRQTLGQGPEFLTYFQNEAQLEKSRLLSDRFSAERPKGSFSTLEIQRTEQGDSAMYLCASSPGLGFRQGRVYEQYFGPGTRLTVT.

CDR3: CASSLSGRRGGELFF. CDR3 sequence (DNA): TGTGCCAGCAGCTTAAGCGGGAGGAGGGGCGGGGAGCTGTTTTTT. This chain links TRBV7-2 with TRBJ2-2; 9 nucleotides agree with TRBD2. The CDR3 loop spans 15 amino acids. Germline V lookup: CDR1 SGHTA, CDR2 FQGNSA. With 2 bases clipped from V and 7 bases from J, the junction kept 5 bases outside the gene matches. Based on the CDR3 plus reference TRBV7-2 and TRBJ2-2, the full variable domain is GAGVSQSPSNKVTEKGKDVELRCDPISGHTALYWYRQSLGQGLEFLIYFQGNSAPDKSGLPSDRFSAERTGGSVSTLTIQRTQQEDSAVYLCASSLSGRRGGELFFGEGSRLTVL.

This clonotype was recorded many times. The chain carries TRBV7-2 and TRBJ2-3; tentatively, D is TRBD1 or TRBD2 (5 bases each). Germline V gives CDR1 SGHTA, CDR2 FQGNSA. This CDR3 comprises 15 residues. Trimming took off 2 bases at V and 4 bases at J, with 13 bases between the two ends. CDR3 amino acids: CASSLRDHGADTQYF. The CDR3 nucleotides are TGTGCCAGCAGCTTAAGGGACCACGGCGCAGATACGCAGTATTTT. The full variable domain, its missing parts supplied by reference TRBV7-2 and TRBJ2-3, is GAGVSQSPSNKVTEKGKDVELRCDPISGHTALYWYRQSLGQGLEFLIYFQGNSAPDKSGLPSDRFSAERTGGSVSTLTIQRTQQEDSAVYLCASSLRDHGADTQYFGPGTRLTVL.

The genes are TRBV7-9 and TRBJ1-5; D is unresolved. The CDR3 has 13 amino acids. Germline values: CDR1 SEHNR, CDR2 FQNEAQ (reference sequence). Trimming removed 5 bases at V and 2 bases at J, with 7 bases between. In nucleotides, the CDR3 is TGTGCCAGCAGCCGTTCGGGCAATCAGCCCCAGCATTTT. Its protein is CASSRSGNQPQHF.

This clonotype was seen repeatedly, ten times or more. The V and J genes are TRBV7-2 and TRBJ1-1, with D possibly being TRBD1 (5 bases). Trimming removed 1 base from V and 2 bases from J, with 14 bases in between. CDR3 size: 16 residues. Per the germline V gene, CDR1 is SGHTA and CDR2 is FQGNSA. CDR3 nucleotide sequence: TGTGCCAGCAGCTTAGAATGGGGGGGACCCAACACTGAAGCTTTCTTT. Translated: CASSLEWGGPNTEAFF.

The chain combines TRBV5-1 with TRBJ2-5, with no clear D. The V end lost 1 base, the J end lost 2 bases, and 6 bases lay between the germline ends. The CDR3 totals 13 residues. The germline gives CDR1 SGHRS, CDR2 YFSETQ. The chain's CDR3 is CASSLFRQETQYF. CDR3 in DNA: TGCGCCAGCAGCTTGTTCCGTCAAGAGACCCAGTACTTC.

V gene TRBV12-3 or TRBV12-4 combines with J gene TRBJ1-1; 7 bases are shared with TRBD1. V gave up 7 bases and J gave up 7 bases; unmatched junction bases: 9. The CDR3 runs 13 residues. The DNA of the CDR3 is TGTGCCAGCATCCTCCGGGACAGCTATGAAGCTTTCTTT. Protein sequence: CASILRDSYEAFF.

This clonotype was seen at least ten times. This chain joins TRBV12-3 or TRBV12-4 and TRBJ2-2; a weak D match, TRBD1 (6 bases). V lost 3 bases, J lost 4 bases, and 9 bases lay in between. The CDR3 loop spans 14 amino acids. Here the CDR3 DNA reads TGTGCCAGCAGTTTTGGGACAACCACCGGGGAGCTGTTTTTT. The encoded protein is CASSFGTTTGELFF.

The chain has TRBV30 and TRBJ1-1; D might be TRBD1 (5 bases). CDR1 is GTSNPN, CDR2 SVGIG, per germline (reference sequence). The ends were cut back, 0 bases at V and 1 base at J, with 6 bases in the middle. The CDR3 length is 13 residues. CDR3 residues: CAWSVTENTEAFF. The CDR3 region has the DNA TGTGCCTGGAGTGTGACAGAGAACACTGAAGCTTTCTTT.

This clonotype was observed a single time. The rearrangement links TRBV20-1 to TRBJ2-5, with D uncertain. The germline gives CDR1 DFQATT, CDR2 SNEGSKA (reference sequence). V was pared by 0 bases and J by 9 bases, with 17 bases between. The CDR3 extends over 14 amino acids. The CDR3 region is CSARDQWGFFAQYF. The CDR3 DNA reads TGCAGTGCTAGAGATCAGTGGGGTTTTTTCGCCCAGTACTTC.

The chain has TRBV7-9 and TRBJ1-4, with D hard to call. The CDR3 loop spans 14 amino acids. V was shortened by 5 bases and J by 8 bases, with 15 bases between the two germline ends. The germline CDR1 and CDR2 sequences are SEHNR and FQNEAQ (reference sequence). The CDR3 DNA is TGTGCCAGCAGCCCAGACGAAGCAAGGGAAAAACTGTTTTTT. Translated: CASSPDEAREKLFF.

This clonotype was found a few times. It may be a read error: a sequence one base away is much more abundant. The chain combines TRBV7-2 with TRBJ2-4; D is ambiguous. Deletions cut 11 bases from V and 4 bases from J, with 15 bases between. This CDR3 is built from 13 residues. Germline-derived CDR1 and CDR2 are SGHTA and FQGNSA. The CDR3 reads CALPGRGKNIQYF. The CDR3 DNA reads TGTGCCTTACCCGGGCGCGGAAAAAACATTCAGTACTTC. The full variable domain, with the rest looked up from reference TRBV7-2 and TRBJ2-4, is GAGVSQSPSNKVTEKGKDVELRCDPISGHTALYWYRQSLGQGLEFLIYFQGNSAPDKSGLPSDRFSAERTGGSVSTLTIQRTQQEDSAVYLCALPGRGKNIQYFGAGTRLSVL.